This TCR beta chain was recovered during a study of blood T cell repertoires in COVID-19. Overall study: Specimens from acute and convalescent COVID-19 originated in the United States, Italy and Spain. PBMCs, B-cell-depleted T cells, or T cells provided the cDNA or gDNA that made up the material.

The CDR3 is 15 amino acids. Germline V lookup: CDR1 SGHDN, CDR2 FVKESK. V lost 6 bases to trimming and J lost 0 bases, with 9 bases between them. TCRdb's copy holds only in-frame clones and misses some; the assay was immunoSEQ multiplex PCR. The sample has under 60,000 clones, over 80% seen once. Patients of the Seattle cohort, enrolled during active infection, were followed longitudinally. The sequence was obtained from a young man with COVID-19, enrolled during active disease. This rearrangement joins TRBV14 to TRBJ2-6, with unresolved D. The specimen was peripheral blood. CDR3 protein: CASRPSSSGANVLTF. CDR3 DNA sequence: TGTGCCAGCAGACCCTCCAGCTCTGGGGCCAACGTCCTGACTTTC.